This is a list of T cell receptor beta chains from one sample in a study of beta chain features in type 1 diabetes. This table comes from immunoSEQ multiplex PCR, and its TCRdb copy is limited to in-frame clones, with some not included. The sample consists of around 650,000 clones, roughly 12% of them appearing once. Sequenced input: naive CD4+ T cells from blood. The receptors originated from a man younger than 45 with type 1 diabetes. Both conserved end residues are part of each CDR3. Each record gives: J gene, D gene, V gene, CDR3 protein. A D gene is named only where the DNA matches it firmly.

J: TRBJ2-5; D: NA; V: TRBV5-1; CDR3: CASSVAQETQYF
J: TRBJ2-7; D: TRBD2; V: TRBV7-2; CDR3: CASSSKGLAGGRGEQYF
J: TRBJ1-3; D: TRBD1; V: TRBV9; CDR3: CASSFGTGSGNTIYF
J: TRBJ1-2; D: TRBD1; V: TRBV5-1; CDR3: CASSPGGFGYTF
J: TRBJ2-4; D: NA; V: TRBV6-1; CDR3: CASSEDPGRNIQYF
J: TRBJ2-7; D: NA; V: TRBV30; CDR3: CAWSVVQSSYEQYF
J: TRBJ1-5; D: TRBD1; V: TRBV4-3; CDR3: CASSQTHSGDRNQPQHF
J: TRBJ1-6; D: NA; V: TRBV19; CDR3: CASRRRDNSPLHF
J: TRBJ1-5; D: NA; V: TRBV27; CDR3: CASSSVGYGRSNQPQHF
J: TRBJ1-4; D: NA; V: TRBV7-2; CDR3: CASSPAAQVNEKLFF
J: TRBJ2-1; D: NA; V: TRBV19; CDR3: CASSISAGSDEQFF
J: TRBJ1-1; D: NA; V: TRBV7-9; CDR3: CASSLGAPQGYTEAFF
J: TRBJ2-3; D: NA; V: TRBV29-1; CDR3: CSVELAAVGDTQYF
J: TRBJ2-5; D: NA; V: TRBV28; CDR3: CASTLGGRETQYF
J: TRBJ1-6; D: NA; V: TRBV5-4; CDR3: CASSYSPGPDSPLHF